The 22 T cell receptor beta chains below were found in one sample sequenced in a study of shared clonotypes between healthy human individuals. Terminally differentiated effector memory CD45RA+ cells were excluded from the naive CD8 cells, which were CD45RO-negative and positively selected for CCR7. Generated by immunoSEQ multiplex PCR, the TCRdb table keeps only in-frame clones and is missing some. The sample lists 630,000 or so clones, roughly 98% occurring once. Source material: naive CD8+ T cells sorted from blood. These receptors all stem from a man younger than 45 in good health.

This clone was detected only once. The chain couples TRBV7-9 to TRBJ2-7; 8 bases align to TRBD2. From germline, CDR1 is SEHNR and CDR2 FQNEAQ (reference sequence). The CDR3 is 14 residues long. After removal of 5 bases from V and 5 bases from J, the junction contained 8 bases not matched to a gene. CDR3 in amino acids: CASSLTGGGDEQYF. CDR3 sequence (DNA): TGTGCCAGCAGCCTAACGGGAGGGGGGGACGAGCAGTACTTC.

The chain joins TRBV5-4 to TRBJ2-1; no definite D call. The CDR3 is 13 amino acids. The germline CDR1 and CDR2 sequences are SGHNT and YYREEE (reference sequence). Trimming took 0 bases from V and 9 from J, leaving 10 bases between them. The CDR3 sequence: CASSLGRMAEQFF. CDR3 bases: TGTGCCAGCAGCTTGGGAAGGATGGCTGAGCAGTTCTTC.

This clone was seen just once. The V call is TRBV13, the J call TRBJ2-5; D not certain. Germline CDR1 and CDR2: PRHDT and FYEKMQ (reference sequence). Deletions cut 4 bases from V and 0 bases from J, with 12 bases between. The CDR3 sequence is 15 residues long. The CDR3 nucleotides are TGTGCCAGCAGCTCGGAAGAGGTAGACCAAGAGACCCAGTACTTC. Translated, it gives CASSSEEVDQETQYF.

The rearrangement links TRBV9 to TRBJ2-7; D is tentatively TRBD1 or TRBD2 (5 bases each). CDR3 length: 18 residues. Germline CDR1 is SGDLS and CDR2 is YYNGEE. Trimming took 0 bases from V and 5 from J, leaving 24 bases between them. The CDR3 nucleotides are TGTGCCAGCAGCGTAGCTCCTAACCTGGCGGGCCCAGGGAACGAGCAGTACTTC. Translation: CASSVAPNLAGPGNEQYF.

The chain combines TRBV4-3 with TRBJ2-1, with 9 bases aligning to TRBD2. CDR1 and CDR2 (germline): LGHNA, YSLEER. Trimming at V came to 0 bases and at J to 3 bases, leaving 6 bases not matched to a gene. The CDR3 loop spans 17 amino acids. DNA of the CDR3: TGCGCCAGCAGCCAAGATACTTCTAGCGGGGTCTACAATGAGCAGTTCTTC. Its protein product is CASSQDTSSGVYNEQFF.

As regards this clone: Additional DNA sequences in this sample encode the identical CDR3. The chain employs TRBV29-1 and TRBJ2-7; perhaps TRBD2 as D (5 bases). The V and J ends lost 1 base and 0 bases respectively, with 10 bases between them. The germline gives CDR1 SQVTM, CDR2 ANQGSEA. The CDR3 runs 14 residues. CDR3 in amino acids: CSVEVGTSSYEQYF. The CDR3 DNA follows: TGCAGCGTTGAAGTAGGAACTAGCTCCTACGAGCAGTACTTC.

The V and J genes are TRBV7-8 and TRBJ1-4; the D gene is possibly TRBD1 (5 bases). CDR3 length: 16 residues. CDR1 and CDR2 from the germline V gene are SGHVS and FQNEAQ. The V end lost 6 bases, the J end lost 1 base, and 15 bases lay between the germline ends. The CDR3 loop is CASSSQPGQTNEKLFF. DNA for the CDR3: TGTGCCAGCAGTTCTCAGCCGGGGCAAACTAATGAAAAACTGTTTTTT.

This clone appeared a single time. The CDR3 spells CASSFPIRTGSSYEQYF. The CDR3 nucleotides read TGTGCCAGCAGTTTTCCCATTAGGACAGGGAGCTCCTACGAGCAGTACTTC. This sequence joins TRBV28 and TRBJ2-7, with 8 bases that match TRBD1. Germline values: CDR1 MDHEN, CDR2 SYDVKM. V lost 3 bases to trimming and J lost 0 bases; unmatched junction nucleotides: 10. The CDR3 consists of 17 residues. Full variable domain (rest looked up from reference TRBV28 and TRBJ2-7): DVKVTQSSRYLVKRTGEKVFLECVQDMDHENMFWYRQDPGLGLRLIYFSYDVKMKEKGDIPEGYSVSREKKERFSLILESASTNQTSMYLCASSFPIRTGSSYEQYFGPGTRLTVT.

The chain links TRBV13 to TRBJ2-2, with D hard to call. The length of the CDR3 is 15 residues. CDR1 and CDR2 (germline): PRHDT, FYEKMQ (reference sequence). V lost 8 bases and J lost 0, with 13 bases in between. CDR3 sequence: CASSFLTANTGELFF. As DNA, the CDR3 is TGTGCCAGCTCTTTCTTGACGGCGAACACCGGGGAGCTGTTTTTT.

The V call is TRBV5-6, the J call TRBJ2-2, with a tentative D call TRBD1 (6 bases). V lost 1 base to trimming and J lost 6 bases, with 10 bases between them. CDR1 SGHDT and CDR2 YYEEEE come from the germline V gene. The CDR3 totals 14 residues. CDR3 bases: TGTGCCAGCAGCTTGACGACAGGACCCGGGGAGCTGTTTTTT. Translating it yields CASSLTTGPGELFF.

This sequence joins TRBV27 and TRBJ2-3; 7 bases line up with TRBD2. This CDR3 contains 17 residues. Germline trimming cut 3 bases from V and 1 base from J; bases unmatched to any gene: 10. Germline lookup yields CDR1 MNHEY and CDR2 SMNVEV (reference sequence). DNA for the CDR3: TGTGCCAGCAGTTTCTCGGCGCTAGCGGTAGGCACAGATACGCAGTATTTT. Translated, it gives CASSFSALAVGTDTQYF.

This sequence joins TRBV29-1 and TRBJ2-1; D remains unclear. Germline CDR1 reads SQVTM; CDR2 reads ANQGSEA. This CDR3 is built from 13 residues. The V end lost 8 bases, the J end lost 1 base, and 12 bases lay between the germline ends. This chain's CDR3 is CSPTRISYNEQFF. The CDR3 coding sequence is TGCAGCCCGACCAGGATTTCCTACAATGAGCAGTTCTTC.

The chain couples TRBV29-1 to TRBJ2-7; no clear D. V gave up 0 bases and J gave up 0 bases, with 6 bases separating them. Germline CDR1 SQVTM, CDR2 ANQGSEA. CDR3 length equals 13 residues. The CDR3 is CSVEDRISYEQYF. The CDR3 coding sequence is TGCAGCGTTGAAGATAGAATCTCCTACGAGCAGTACTTC.

The J gene is TRBJ2-5, the V gene TRBV7-3; 7 bases agree with TRBD2. J gave up 4 bases and V 5 bases, and 10 bases lay outside the gene matches. Germline CDR1 is SGHTA and CDR2 is FQGTGA. This CDR3 comprises 15 residues. The CDR3 loop is CASSDLPGGTETQYF. CDR3 nucleotide sequence: TGTGCCAGCAGCGACCTGCCGGGAGGCACAGAGACCCAGTACTTC.

This sequence joins TRBV7-9 and TRBJ2-7, with TRBD1 identical over 8 bases. V was pared by 2 bases and J by 6 bases, with 6 bases of the junction left unmatched. The germline gives CDR1 SEHNR, CDR2 FQNEAQ (reference sequence). The CDR3 has 14 residues. This CDR3 reads CASSLSRGLGEQYF. The DNA for the CDR3 is TGTGCCAGCAGCTTAAGCAGGGGGCTCGGCGAGCAGTACTTC.

This clone was detected once. The same CDR3 arises from other DNA sequences in this sample as well. The rearrangement links TRBV9 to TRBJ1-2; tentative D call: TRBD1 (5 bases). Per the germline V gene, CDR1 is SGDLS and CDR2 is YYNGEE. V lost 4 bases and J 3 bases, leaving 7 bases between the germline ends. This CDR3 spans 12 amino acids. The CDR3 sequence: CASSQGYYGYTF. Written as DNA, the CDR3 is TGTGCCAGCAGCCAGGGTTACTATGGCTACACCTTC.

The rearrangement joins TRBV5-1 to TRBJ1-2, with D perhaps matching TRBD1 (6 bases). V dropped 3 bases and J dropped 8 bases, with 26 bases sitting between them. The CDR3 spans 17 residues. Germline loops: CDR1 SGHRS, CDR2 YFSETQ. The CDR3 region has the DNA TGCGCCAGCAGCTCAGGAAATTTGGGGGCCCATTTTTCGGGCTACACCTTC. This gives the protein CASSSGNLGAHFSGYTF. The full variable domain, with the rest looked up from reference TRBV5-1 and TRBJ1-2, is KAGVTQTPRYLIKTRGQQVTLSCSPISGHRSVSWYQQTPGQGLQFLFEYFSETQRNKGNFPGRFSGRQFSNSRSEMNVSTLELGDSALYLCASSSGNLGAHFSGYTFGSGTRLTVV.

As regards this clone: Other DNA sequences within the sample encode an identical CDR3. V gene TRBV28 combines with J gene TRBJ2-7; D unresolved. V lost 3 bases and J lost 2, with 8 bases in between. There are 13 residues in the CDR3. Germline-derived CDR1 and CDR2 are MDHEN and SYDVKM. CDR3 DNA sequence: TGTGCCAGCAGTTTTGGACGGGCCTACGAGCAGTACTTC. Protein: CASSFGRAYEQYF.

To note about this clone: The sample has other DNA sequences that encode this CDR3 too. This rearrangement joins TRBV2 to TRBJ2-7; 7 nucleotides agree with TRBD1. The V and J ends lost 9 bases and 2 bases, in that order; junction bases with no gene match: 4. CDR1 and CDR2 (germline): SNHLY, FYNNEI. The CDR3 totals 12 residues. The CDR3 region is CASRDSPYEQYF. In DNA, the CDR3 is TGTGCCAGTCGGGACAGCCCCTACGAGCAGTACTTC.

The V gene is TRBV4-1, the J gene TRBJ2-3; D possibly uses TRBD1 or TRBD2 (5 bases each). Between the trimmed V and J ends, which lost 1 base and 5 bases, there was a span of 13 bases. The CDR3 length is 15 residues. Germline CDR1 and CDR2: MGHRA and YSYEKL. The CDR3 spells CASSQVLREQDTQYF. The CDR3 DNA sequence: TGCGCCAGCAGCCAAGTGCTCAGGGAGCAAGATACGCAGTATTTT.

The V gene is TRBV6-5, the J gene TRBJ2-7; no firm D call. Germline V gene lookup returns CDR1 MNHEY and CDR2 SVGAGI. CDR3 size: 12 residues. Trimming pared 5 bases from V and 6 bases from J, leaving 11 bases between. In DNA, the CDR3 is TGTGCCAGCAGTAACCCCCTTCGCGAGCAGTACTTC. It encodes CASSNPLREQYF.

The rearrangement links TRBV14 to TRBJ2-1; D might be TRBD1 (5 bases). This CDR3 contains 16 residues. Per the germline V gene, CDR1 is SGHDN and CDR2 is FVKESK. Trimming pared 1 base from V and 9 bases from J, leaving 19 bases between. Here the CDR3 DNA reads TGTGCCAGCAGCCAAGGAACACCGGCTATAGACAGTGAGCAGTTCTTC. Translated: CASSQGTPAIDSEQFF.